This T cell receptor beta chain derives from a study of T cells after yellow fever vaccination. Regarding the study as a whole: It was a weaker secondary response, yet one that peaked faster, at day 5 versus 15. The bulk population could contribute abundant contaminating clonotypes to FACS-sorted repertoires. Some clonotypes, a small share, were shared between CD4 and CD8 compartments.

This clonotype was counted between two and nine times. What it binds is not known. The CDR3 has 18 residues. J gave up 5 bases and V 0 bases, and 14 bases lay outside the gene matches. Germline CDR1 and CDR2: SGDLS and YYNGEE. Universal primer sites and UMIs were introduced during 5'RACE template-switching synthesis of TCR cDNA. MiXCR, run by TCRdb on the 5' RACE reads, gives a single entry per CDR3 protein. This table holds about 330,000 distinct CDR3 sequences, about 6.9% found once. The V and J genes are TRBV9 and TRBJ2-3, with 8 bases identical to TRBD2. The source of this sequence is a man younger than 30 who received the YFV17D yellow fever vaccine. Material: PBMCs, obtained approximately 40 days after the first yellow fever vaccination. The CDR3 sequence: CASSVGWRITGGRDTQYF. CDR3 sequence (DNA): TGTGCCAGCAGCGTAGGGTGGAGGATCACGGGGGGGCGAGATACGCAGTATTTT.